The rows below give T cell receptor beta chains drawn from one sample of a study of control samples from healthy donors and cancer patients. TCRdb keeps only in-frame clones here, not all; method: immunoSEQ multiplex PCR. Of about 120,000 clones in the sample, more than 75% were seen once. The sample consisted of blood. The source is a man in his late teens or twenties in good health. Both conserved end residues are part of each CDR3. The listing skips clone size in some rows; elsewhere it reads once, few, many or a size class.

J gene	clone size	V gene	CDR3 protein
TRBJ2-1	-	TRBV7-9	CASSRPGFEVDEQFF
TRBJ2-7	-	TRBV6-2/TRBV6-3	CASSYSGVWQYF
TRBJ1-3	once	TRBV11-2	CASSLAFTDRVSGNTIYF
TRBJ2-2	-	TRBV25-1	CASTRELPPTGELFF
TRBJ2-2	-	TRBV20-1	CSASRVAGEAGELFF
TRBJ2-3	-	TRBV28	CASSFGDNLSTDTQYF
TRBJ2-3	once	TRBV24-1	CATSRQGTDTQYF
TRBJ1-1	-	TRBV27	CASGMGQPLGTEAFF
TRBJ2-7	-	TRBV7-9	CASSIAAGLDEQYF
TRBJ2-2	few	TRBV7-3	CASRVPGQGTGELFF
TRBJ1-5	-	TRBV27	CASSLTRDQPQHF
TRBJ1-3	-	TRBV29-1	CSVDGTVSGNTIYF
TRBJ2-1	once	TRBV24-1	CATSDSYQPERGNEQFF
TRBJ2-1	-	TRBV6-2/TRBV6-3	CASSDTGTRGNEQFF
TRBJ1-2	-	TRBV28	CASSRTGGYTF
TRBJ1-2	-	TRBV9	CASSATSSGDRDGYTF
TRBJ1-5	once	TRBV6-5	CASSSTGVESQPQHF
TRBJ1-1	-	TRBV19	CASVISTANTEAFF
TRBJ2-7	-	TRBV6-5	CAGQGGYEQYF
TRBJ1-5	few	TRBV27	CASSLGQSNQPQHF
TRBJ1-1	-	TRBV5-1	CASSLDGVNTEAFF
TRBJ1-1	once	TRBV6-1	CASSESVEVLGAFF
TRBJ2-1	-	TRBV30	CAWSSHGGDEQFF
TRBJ2-3	-	TRBV6-4	CASSGLAGADTQYF
TRBJ2-6	-	TRBV5-5	CASSLASGYGGANVLTF
TRBJ2-3	-	TRBV9	CASSVARKEDTQYF
TRBJ2-1	-	TRBV5-8	CASSQLGQGDEQFF
TRBJ2-7	once	TRBV5-6	CASSEPPGGPYEQYF
TRBJ1-1	few	TRBV7-9	CASSPQTGAVRAFF
TRBJ2-3	-	TRBV7-3	CASSLTAQGGTDTQYF
TRBJ2-5	-	TRBV18	CASSPGFETQYF